This T cell receptor beta chain was captured in a study of shared clonotypes between healthy human individuals (TCRdb year 2020). Background on the whole study: Three men and a couple of women, aged 18 to 49 years, made up the cohort. For each donor, three plates each were used for CD4 naive and CD4 memory, two plates were used for CD8 naive, and one plate was used for CD8 memory. To estimate repertoire size and how much clonotype sharing occurs between individuals, the study deeply sequenced the blood TCR repertoires of roughly 5 healthy adults. To increase sequencing depth and limit assay-specific biases, different laboratories used diverse techniques to prepare libraries and sequence TCR repertoires. Between about 0.9 and 9 billion PBMCs per donor were obtained by leukapheresis. Points the paper makes about the study in general: Incomplete sequencing was indicated by rarefaction of sorted-subset datasets, despite the large sequencing depth. Sharing across four donors was observed for around 5% of naive CD4, under 4% of naive CD8, about 2.3% of memory CD4, and roughly 0.4% of memory CD8 clonotypes. Pairwise subsampling indicated that sequencing depth was expected to affect the degree of clonotype sharing among donors. Sampling was restricted to blood, and TCR repertoires in tissues likely differ from the TCR repertoires found in blood. Estimated clonotype richness was generally larger for naive than for memory subsets. Compared with non-shared clonotypes, the clonotypes found in all four sorted-subset donors had higher generation probabilities. The genetic and exposure-history diversity represented was limited by the small number of donors.

Donors were healthy HIV-negative adults with no recently reported acute infections or vaccinations. All donors were Caucasian adults living in Nashville, Tennessee, USA. CD4+ T cells were enriched through magnetic negative selection, after which naive cells were positively selected on CD45RA and the remaining negative fraction served as the memory subset. Blood was obtained by leukapheresis, after which PBMCs were separated by Ficoll-Histopaque density gradient centrifugation and cryopreserved in liquid nitrogen vapor phase. Analytical flow cytometry was used to check the purity and quantity of each magnetically sorted T cell population. Genomic DNA was isolated from every sorted fraction and measured by UV absorbance on a Nanodrop 2000c. TCR CDR3 regions were amplified from genomic DNA by multiplex PCR using the deep immunoSEQ assay. For each cell subset, the extracted genomic DNA was distributed evenly across all wells of several immunoSEQ 96-well plates, and each plate served as one replicate. For sorted subsets, around 200 ng genomic DNA, equal to about 30,000 T cell genomes, was loaded into each replicate PCR. Purified libraries were quantified with a Qubit 3.0 fluorometer, sized on a Bioanalyzer 2100, and re-quantified with the KAPA Library Quantification kit. A separate single-read 150-cycle Illumina NextSeq 550 flow cell was used to sequence each immunoSEQ 96-well plate. In the paper's pipeline: Because the immunoSEQ output held only junctional sequences and lacked quality scores, the filtering could not match the filtering applied to full-length reads. To assign V/J genes and CDR3, sequences were annotated using PyIR, a Python wrapper for IgBLAST v1.9, with IMGT germline references. Any read was removed if the V/J assignment was weak (E-value above 1e-6), the CDR3 was missing, or the read contained stop codons, out-of-frame junctions, or ambiguous translated residues. V3J clonotypes were defined by identical inferred V gene, J gene, and CDR3 amino acid sequence. To compute the percentage overlap between repertoires, the number of shared unique clonotypes was divided by the size of the smaller repertoire. Richness of each repertoire was evaluated using RTK rarefaction, the Chao1 estimator, and Recon v2.1 estimates of unobserved clonotypes. For all TCRbeta clonotypes obtained by the gDNA method from several donors, generation probabilities were computed with OLGA. TCRdb mirrors the immuneACCESS table, restricted to in-frame sequences. Some clones are absent from its copies; in checked studies, under half trace to an unresolved V gene, and the reason for the others is unknown. The DNA was the basis for D and trimming; V, J and clone size are from that table. This sample gives about 600,000 clones in total; more than 95% of them show up just once. The ten largest clonotypes hold approximately 0.057% of the sample.

As for this clone: Its antigen specificity is not known. Base qualities are not at hand, and no much larger clone is one base apart.

V and J lose 0 bases and 6 bases, and a span of 9 bases separates them. The germline V gene gives CDR1 as SGHRS and CDR2 as YFSETQ. The CDR3 starts with the cysteine, ends with the phenylalanine, and has 13 residues. Here the CDR3 DNA is all that survives: 39 bases in frame from base 1. The source material was naive CD4+ T cells sorted from blood. Interpreted using the paper, the cell subset or site label stands for: CD45RA+ positively selected. This TCR came from a woman in her twenties or thirties in good health. The chain couples TRBV5-1 to TRBJ1-2, and the D gene may be TRBD1, 5 bases matching. CDR3 region: CASSLALGDGYTF. The DNA sequence follows: TGCGCCAGCAGCTTGGCCTTAGGGGATGGCTACACCTTC.